Many counts were recorded for the clone carrying this T cell receptor (beta chain). Its target is not known. The read stops 3 residues short of the end of the CDR3; the missing end is completed from the germline J gene. This specimen comes from a study of T cell clonality in common variable immunodeficiency. Findings and limits, study-wide: Reportedly, TCR beta sequences from common variable immunodeficiency showed fewer deletions and N-nucleotide insertions.

Sequencing input was equivalent genomic DNA from CVID and controls. Sequencing was performed with immunoSEQ multiplex PCR; in TCRdb, only in-frame clones are kept and a portion is missing. Singletons are absent from the sample, which has 50,000 to 55,000 clones. V lost 0 bases and J lost 3; bases outside the gene matches: 1. The length of the CDR3 is 16 residues. Germline V lookup: CDR1 SGHRS, CDR2 YFSETQ. The sample comprised peripheral blood mononuclear cells. The chain uses TRBV5-1 and TRBJ2-3; 13 nucleotides align to TRBD2. The clonotype comes from a person between 18 and 75 years old in good health. The CDR3 bases that were read are TGCGCCAGCAGCTTGGGGACTAGCGGGAGAACAGATACG. Encoded protein: CASSLGTSGRTDT. The entire CDR3 reads CASSLGTSGRTDTQYF.